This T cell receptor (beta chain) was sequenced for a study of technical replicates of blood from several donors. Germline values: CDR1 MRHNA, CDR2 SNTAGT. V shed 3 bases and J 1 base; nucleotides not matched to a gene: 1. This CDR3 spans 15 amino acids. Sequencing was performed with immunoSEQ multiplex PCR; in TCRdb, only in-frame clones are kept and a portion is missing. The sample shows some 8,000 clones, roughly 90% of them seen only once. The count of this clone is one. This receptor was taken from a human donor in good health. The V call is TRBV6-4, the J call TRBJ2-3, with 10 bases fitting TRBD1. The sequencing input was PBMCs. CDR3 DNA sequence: TGTGCCAGCAGTGAGGGGACAGGGGGCACAGATACGCAGTATTTT. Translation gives CASSEGTGGTDTQYF.